Presented here are 12 T cell receptor beta chains from one specimen sequenced in a study of T cell changes during pregnancy in multiple sclerosis. Sequenced by immunoSEQ multiplex PCR; TCRdb stores in-frame clones only, minus some. The sample holds 52,000 or so clones, 92% seen once. The specimen comprised CD4+ T cells from peripheral blood mononuclear cells, sampled in the second trimester of pregnancy. The source is a female donor with multiple sclerosis, enrolled in a pregnancy study.

The count of this clone is one. This rearrangement joins TRBV5-1 to TRBJ2-4; a weak D match, TRBD2 (5 bases). V was trimmed by 1 base and J by 1 base, leaving 9 bases between them. CDR3 length: 15 amino acids. Germline V lookup: CDR1 SGHRS, CDR2 YFSETQ. CDR3 in amino acids: CASSLSGGAKNIQYF. CDR3 nucleotides: TGCGCCAGCAGCTTGTCTGGCGGGGCCAAAAACATTCAGTACTTC.

The CDR3 DNA is TGTGCCACCCGTCTAGCGGGGGATGCAGATACGCAGTATTTT. Its protein is CATRLAGDADTQYF. The V gene is TRBV6-6, the J gene TRBJ2-3, with TRBD2 matching 10 bases. V gave up 10 bases and J gave up 4 bases; unmatched junction bases: 8. CDR3 size: 14 residues. CDR1 is MNHNY, CDR2 SVGAGI, per germline (reference sequence).

This chain joins TRBV6-1 and TRBJ2-7; the D gene is possibly TRBD1 (5 bases). V lost 6 bases and J lost 4, with 16 bases in between. The germline V gene encodes CDR1 MNHNS and CDR2 SASEGT. This CDR3 is 14 amino acids long. DNA for the CDR3: TGTGCCAGCAGAGATGACAGAGTTCGGTACGAGCAGTACTTC. Residues: CASRDDRVRYEQYF.

The chain couples TRBV5-4 to TRBJ1-3, with D possibly being TRBD1 (6 bases). V gave up 0 bases and J gave up 5 bases, with 9 bases separating them. CDR3 length equals 14 residues. Per the germline V gene, CDR1 is SGHNT and CDR2 is YYREEE (reference sequence). The CDR3 DNA sequence: TGTGCCAGCAGCTTGGGGACAGATAGAAACACCATATATTTT. This translates into CASSLGTDRNTIYF.

The rearrangement uses TRBV2 and TRBJ1-1; D is unresolved. CDR1 and CDR2 from the germline V gene are SNHLY and FYNNEI. The ends were cut back, 6 bases at V and 10 bases at J, with 15 bases in the middle. The CDR3 consists of 12 residues. As DNA, the CDR3 is TGTGCCAGCAGCCTACACGTAAGCGGAGCTTTCTTT. Translating gives CASSLHVSGAFF.

The chain uses TRBV19 and TRBJ1-1, with 7 bases identical to TRBD1. The CDR3 is 11 residues long. The V gene end was trimmed by 6 bases and the J gene end by 11 bases; junction bases not matched to a gene: 6. Germline V gene sequence: CDR1 LNHDA, CDR2 SQIVND (reference sequence). Written as DNA, the CDR3 is TGTGCCAGTAGGGGACAGCGGAAGGCTTTCTTT. Residues: CASRGQRKAFF.

The chain employs TRBV19 and TRBJ1-2; 9 bases agree with TRBD1. V shed 5 bases and J 7 bases; nucleotides not matched to a gene: 2. Germline CDR1 is LNHDA and CDR2 is SQIVND (reference sequence). The CDR3 is made up of 12 amino acids. The chain's CDR3 is CASSGDRAGYTF. The CDR3, as DNA: TGTGCCAGTAGTGGGGACAGGGCTGGCTACACCTTC.

CDR3 protein: CASSLGDRGNQPQHF. The CDR3 DNA is TGTGCCAGCAGCTTAGGAGACAGGGGCAATCAGCCCCAGCATTTT. This chain joins TRBV7-2 and TRBJ1-5; 7 nucleotides line up with TRBD1. Germline V gene sequence: CDR1 SGHTA, CDR2 FQGNSA. The CDR3 length is 15 residues. J lost 2 bases, V lost 1 base, and 2 bases had no gene match.

This clone was observed a single time. The rearrangement joins TRBV28 to TRBJ1-1, with TRBD1 matching 9 bases. This CDR3 is 18 amino acids long. V dropped 4 bases and J dropped 4; count of bases not matched to a gene: 16. Germline CDR1 reads MDHEN; CDR2 reads SYDVKM. The chain's CDR3 is CASSSDPSNGDRVTEAFF. DNA for the CDR3: TGTGCCAGCAGTTCCGACCCCTCAAATGGGGACAGGGTCACTGAAGCTTTCTTT. Complete variable domain (other parts from reference TRBV28 and TRBJ1-1): DVKVTQSSRYLVKRTGEKVFLECVQDMDHENMFWYRQDPGLGLRLIYFSYDVKMKEKGDIPEGYSVSREKKERFSLILESASTNQTSMYLCASSSDPSNGDRVTEAFFGQGTRLTVV.

V is TRBV9 and J is TRBJ1-2, with 7 bases lining up with TRBD1. The CDR3 sequence is 15 residues long. Germline trimming cut 1 base from V and 0 bases from J; bases unmatched to any gene: 3. Germline CDR1 is SGDLS and CDR2 is YYNGEE. The CDR3, as DNA: TGTGCCAGCAGCGTAAAAGGGACAGCTAACTATGGCTACACCTTC. Translation gives CASSVKGTANYGYTF.

V is TRBV5-1 and J is TRBJ2-2; TRBD1 matches 12 bases. The CDR3 covers 16 residues. Trimming took 4 bases from V and 7 from J; bases not matched to a gene: 8. The germline V gene has CDR1 SGHRS and CDR2 YFSETQ. The CDR3 spells CASSIGTGGGIGELFF. The CDR3 DNA reads TGCGCCAGCAGCATCGGGACAGGGGGCGGTATCGGGGAGCTGTTTTTT.

The chain joins TRBV18 to TRBJ2-7; TRBD1 agrees at 7 bases. Germline V lookup: CDR1 KGHSH, CDR2 LQKENI. The CDR3 runs 13 residues. The trim removed 6 bases at V and 5 bases at J, leaving 7 bases unmatched. Written as DNA, the CDR3 is TGTGCCAGCTCTTCCAACAGGGGCGACGAGCAGTACTTC. Translating gives CASSSNRGDEQYF. The full variable domain, its missing parts supplied by reference TRBV18 and TRBJ2-7, is NAGVMQNPRHLVRRRGQEARLRCSPMKGHSHVYWYRQLPEEGLKFMVYLQKENIIDESGMPKERFSAEFPKEGPSILRIQQVVRGDSAAYFCASSSNRGDEQYFGPGTRLTVT.